The source of this TCR beta chain is a study of CD8 T cells in ankylosing spondylitis. This clonotype was seen more than once but under ten times. Antigen: not known. This CDR3 has 15 residues. Trimming took 2 bases from V and 4 from J; bases not matched to a gene: 8. Germline CDR1 reads LGHNA; CDR2 reads YSLEER. Findings and caveats of the study: Seven or eight highly homologous variants made up a TCR beta motif, and this motif appeared characteristic of ankylosing spondylitis blood. Past research had described some motif variants in reactive arthritis synovial fluid and blood. The authors found the disease-linked clones to be CD8+ and relatively rare in peripheral blood.

TCRdb reprocessed the 5' RACE reads via MiXCR and lists one record per CDR3 protein. Of 700,000 to 1,000,000 distinct CDR3 sequences in the sample, about 12% were seen once. J is TRBJ2-7 and V is TRBV4-3, with 7 bases matching TRBD2. Sample: blood, either unsorted or a sorted T cell fraction (not recorded which). The source of this sequence is a male donor with ankylosing spondylitis. In DNA form, the CDR3 reads TGCGCCAGCAGCCAAAGCGGGAACCCTCTTTACGAGCAGTACTTC. Translation: CASSQSGNPLYEQYF.